The TCR beta chain under discussion was sequenced for a study of blood T cell repertoires in COVID-19. The CDR3 consists of 14 residues. Trimming removed 6 bases from V and 5 bases from J; junction bases left unmatched: 10. Germline lookup yields CDR1 SQVTM and CDR2 ANQGSEA. Assay: immunoSEQ multiplex PCR; the TCRdb copy retains only in-frame clones and omits some. This table holds 150,000 to 200,000 clones, about four fifths found once. The source of this sequence is a man aged 55-75 years who had recovered from COVID-19. Sequenced material: PBMCs or T cells enriched from blood (not recorded which). This rearrangement joins TRBV29-1 to TRBJ1-2; 9 bases line up with TRBD1. CDR3: CSVQTGGNPYGYTF. CDR3 DNA: TGCAGCGTGCAGACAGGGGGTAACCCTTATGGCTACACCTTC.